One sample yielded the 25 T cell receptor beta chains listed below, sequenced in a study of blood T cell repertoires in COVID-19. Method: immunoSEQ multiplex PCR; TCRdb's copy keeps in-frame clones and lacks some. The repertoire holds over 45,000 clones, with roughly four fifths as singletons. Sample: peripheral blood. These receptors all stem from an elderly woman with acute or convalescent COVID-19.

This chain links TRBV28 with TRBJ1-1; 7 bases line up with TRBD1. Trimming at V came to 6 bases and at J to 4 bases, leaving 11 bases not matched to a gene. Germline lookup yields CDR1 MDHEN and CDR2 SYDVKM. This CDR3 comprises 15 residues. The DNA for the CDR3 is TGTGCCAGCAGGACAGGGCGGGCAGGGCCCACTGAAGCTTTCTTT. As protein: CASRTGRAGPTEAFF.

This clone was counted at least ten times. The chain combines TRBV16 with TRBJ1-5, with D uncertain. Trimming took 3 bases from V and 7 from J, leaving 7 bases between them. The CDR3 totals 12 residues. Germline values: CDR1 KGHSY, CDR2 FQNENV. CDR3 bases: TGTGCCAGCAGCCAGGACTACCAGCCCCAGCATTTT. Encoded protein: CASSQDYQPQHF. Full variable domain (rest looked up from reference TRBV16 and TRBJ1-5): GEEVAQTPKHLVRGEGQKAKLYCAPIKGHSYVFWYQQVLKNEFKFLISFQNENVFDETGMPKERFSAKCLPNSPCSLEIQATKLEDSAVYFCASSQDYQPQHFGDGTRLSIL.

CDR3 residues: CASMKDTGGRTEAFF. CDR3 sequence (DNA): TGTGCCAGCATGAAGGACACAGGGGGCAGAACTGAAGCTTTCTTT. The chain carries TRBV6-5 and TRBJ1-1, with 9 nucleotides matching TRBD1. Germline trimming cut 7 bases from V and 5 bases from J; bases unmatched to any gene: 11. The CDR3 totals 15 residues. Germline V CDR1 and CDR2: MNHEY, SVGAGI.

The chain couples TRBV14 to TRBJ1-2; 11 nucleotides agree with TRBD1. J lost 5 bases, V lost 5 bases, and 7 bases had no gene match. CDR1 SGHDN and CDR2 FVKESK come from the germline V gene. The CDR3 has 15 amino acids. The CDR3 is CASSAGTGGTYGYTF. Written as DNA, the CDR3 is TGTGCCAGCAGCGCCGGGACAGGGGGGACTTATGGCTACACCTTC.

This chain joins TRBV3-1 (or the pseudogene TRBV3-2) and TRBJ2-5, with D possibly TRBD1 on 5 matching bases. Germline values: CDR1 LGHDT, CDR2 YNNKEL (reference sequence). This CDR3 comprises 12 residues. The V and J ends lost 6 bases and 5 bases respectively, with 10 bases between them. The chain's CDR3 is CASRGAMETQYF. CDR3 sequence (DNA): TGTGCCAGCAGAGGGGCCATGGAGACCCAGTACTTC.

The chain carries TRBV3-1 (or the pseudogene TRBV3-2) and TRBJ1-1; 8 bases match TRBD1. V lost 4 bases and J lost 2; bases outside the gene matches: 6. Germline CDR1 and CDR2: LGHDT and YNNKEL (reference sequence). The CDR3 is 15 amino acids. The CDR3 nucleotides are TGTGCCAGCAGCCCCTCCGGGACAGGTAACACTGAAGCTTTCTTT. Translation gives CASSPSGTGNTEAFF.

CDR3 coding DNA: TGTGCCAGCAGCGTATATCCCGACACCGGGGAGCTGTTTTTT. Its translation is CASSVYPDTGELFF. This rearrangement joins TRBV9 to TRBJ2-2; D not resolved. V lost 1 base to trimming and J lost 3 bases, with 7 bases between them. This CDR3 region has 14 residues. Per the germline V gene, CDR1 is SGDLS and CDR2 is YYNGEE.

The chain employs TRBV2 and TRBJ2-1; 7 nucleotides agree with TRBD1. Germline V gene data show CDR1 as SNHLY and CDR2 as FYNNEI. The CDR3 has 15 amino acids. V shed 6 bases, J shed 1 base, and the junction held 6 bases outside the gene matches. The CDR3 DNA reads as TGTGCCAGCAGCCGTCGACAGGGTTCCTACAATGAGCAGTTCTTC. It codes for CASSRRQGSYNEQFF.

A word on this clone: The junction shows a germline mismatch at one end, possibly a read error. The rearrangement joins TRBV5-5 to TRBJ1-6; 7 bases line up with TRBD1. The length of the CDR3 is 15 residues. Germline values: CDR1 SGHKS, CDR2 YYEKEE (reference sequence). The CDR3 DNA reads as TGTGCCAGCAGGCGACCGGGACAGTATACTTCACCCCTCCACTTT. Its translation is CASRRPGQYTSPLHF.

The rearrangement joins TRBV19 to TRBJ1-5; D not certain. Germline-derived CDR1 and CDR2 are LNHDA and SQIVND (reference sequence). The CDR3 consists of 12 residues. The germline V and J ends were trimmed by 9 bases and 4 bases, with 10 bases remaining between them. CDR3 in DNA: TGTGCCAGCACAGCCTTGAATCAGCCCCAGCATTTT. Its protein product is CASTALNQPQHF. The full variable domain, completed using reference TRBV19 and TRBJ1-5, is DGGITQSPKYLFRKEGQNVTLSCEQNLNHDAMYWYRQDPGQGLRLIYYSQIVNDFQKGDIAEGYSVSREKKESFPLTVTSAQKNPTAFYLCASTALNQPQHFGDGTRLSIL.

This chain joins TRBV2 and TRBJ1-5; 7 bases map to TRBD1. The CDR3 has 14 amino acids. From germline, CDR1 is SNHLY and CDR2 FYNNEI. With V trimmed by 2 bases and J by 4 bases, 2 bases remained unmatched. As DNA, the CDR3 is TGTGCCAGCAGTGAACGGGACAGAAATCAGCCCCAGCATTTT. This encodes CASSERDRNQPQHF.

This sequence joins TRBV6-5 and TRBJ2-7; D remains unclear. V was clipped by 7 bases and J by 1 base, with 11 bases between them. Germline V lookup: CDR1 MNHEY, CDR2 SVGAGI. This CDR3 is 13 amino acids long. The CDR3, as DNA: TGTGCCAGCACCGGGTACGCATCCTACGAGCAGTACTTC. The encoded protein is CASTGYASYEQYF.

The genes are TRBV5-4 and TRBJ2-3, with D maybe TRBD2 (6 bases). Germline lookup yields CDR1 SGHNT and CDR2 YYREEE (reference sequence). The CDR3 length is 15 residues. Trimming removed 0 bases from V and 0 bases from J, with 8 bases in between. CDR3 amino acids: CASSLGGTSTDTQYF. In DNA form, the CDR3 reads TGTGCCAGCAGCTTGGGGGGGACTAGCACAGATACGCAGTATTTT.

This chain uses TRBV5-4 with TRBJ2-5; a weak D match, TRBD1 (5 bases). Trimming took off 2 bases at V and 9 bases at J, with 14 bases between the two ends. The CDR3 sequence is 13 residues long. CDR1 is SGHNT and CDR2 is YYREEE in the germline V gene (reference sequence). Here the CDR3 DNA reads TGTGCCAGCAGCTTCGACACTAAAGGGGCCCAGTACTTC. Protein: CASSFDTKGAQYF.

The V call is TRBV20-1, the J call TRBJ1-2; TRBD1 matches 8 bases. Germline CDR1 DFQATT, CDR2 SNEGSKA (reference sequence). V lost 3 bases, J lost 4 bases, and 7 bases stayed unmatched. CDR3 length: 14 amino acids. CDR3 bases: TGCAGTGCTAGTGTGCAGGGGGCTGGCTATGGCTACACCTTC. Amino acids: CSASVQGAGYGYTF.

The rearrangement links TRBV6-5 to TRBJ1-2, with a possible D match to TRBD1 (5 bases). Trimming took off 6 bases at V and 8 bases at J, with 10 bases between the two ends. This CDR3 contains 11 residues. CDR1 MNHEY and CDR2 SVGAGI come from the germline V gene. The CDR3 spells CASSQGYGYTF. For the CDR3, the DNA is TGTGCCAGCAGCCAGGGATACGGCTACACCTTC.

The rearrangement links TRBV2 to TRBJ1-1; perhaps TRBD1 as D (6 bases). The germline gives CDR1 SNHLY, CDR2 FYNNEI. The germline V and J ends were trimmed by 6 bases and 1 base, with 12 bases remaining between them. This CDR3 is 14 amino acids long. The CDR3 loop reads CASRARGTNTEAFF. In DNA, the CDR3 is TGTGCCAGCAGGGCGAGGGGGACGAACACTGAAGCTTTCTTT.

The genes are TRBV2 and TRBJ2-7; maybe TRBD1 (6 bases). Trimming took 2 bases from V and 8 from J, leaving 13 bases between them. The CDR3 runs to 13 residues. CDR1 is SNHLY, CDR2 FYNNEI, per germline. In DNA form, the CDR3 reads TGTGCCAGCAGTGAAACCACAGGGATCAAGCAGTACTTC. This gives the protein CASSETTGIKQYF. Full variable domain (missing parts from reference TRBV2 and TRBJ2-7): EPEVTQTPSHQVTQMGQEVILRCVPISNHLYFYWYRQILGQKVEFLVSFYNNEISEKSEIFDDQFSVERPDGSNFTLKIRSTKLEDSAMYFCASSETTGIKQYFGPGTRLTVT.

The chain combines TRBV18 with TRBJ1-4; tentative D call: TRBD1 (5 bases). V gave up 3 bases and J gave up 8 bases, with 16 bases separating them. Germline V gene data show CDR1 as KGHSH and CDR2 as LQKENI. The CDR3 totals 15 residues. The CDR3 protein is CASSPSAFPGEKLFF. The CDR3 DNA reads TGTGCCAGCTCACCTTCGGCCTTCCCAGGGGAAAAACTGTTTTTT.

In this sample, this clone turned up a few times. CDR3 residues: CASRRRQGVSGEQYF. CDR3 sequence (DNA): TGTGCCAGCAGACGCAGACAGGGTGTATCGGGGGAGCAGTACTTC. The chain joins TRBV6-5 to TRBJ2-7; 7 bases match TRBD1. The CDR3 runs 15 residues. After removal of 6 bases from V and 7 bases from J, the junction contained 15 bases not matched to a gene. Germline V gene sequence: CDR1 MNHEY, CDR2 SVGAGI.

Of note for this clone: At one end the junction does not follow the germline gene, possibly because of a read error. This sequence joins TRBV2 and TRBJ2-1, with no clear D. The CDR3 contains 11 residues. The V gene's germline CDR1 is SNHLY and CDR2 FYNNEI. Here the CDR3 reads CASRSILTPLF. CDR3 bases: TGTGCCAGCAGGAGCATACTCACCCCACTCTTC.

This clone was observed a few times. V and J are TRBV7-8 and TRBJ1-1, with D possibly TRBD1 on 6 matching bases. The ends were cut back, 5 bases at V and 1 base at J, with 8 bases in the middle. The CDR3 runs to 13 residues. Germline V CDR1 and CDR2: SGHVS, FQNEAQ. CDR3 coding DNA: TGTGCCAGCAGCCGACAGGAGAACACTGAAGCTTTCTTT. Its translation is CASSRQENTEAFF.

The chain is built from TRBV19 and TRBJ2-7; 7 positions agree with TRBD1. Germline V gene lookup returns CDR1 LNHDA and CDR2 SQIVND (reference sequence). The CDR3 loop spans 14 amino acids. V lost 4 bases and J lost 3; bases outside the gene matches: 6. The CDR3 DNA reads as TGTGCCAGTAGTACAGGGACAGATTACTACGAGCAGTACTTC. It translates to CASSTGTDYYEQYF.

A single count supports this clone. The chain joins TRBV19 to TRBJ1-5, with 8 bases lining up with TRBD1. V was clipped by 5 bases and J by 3 bases; unmatched bases: 3. Germline CDR1 LNHDA, CDR2 SQIVND (reference sequence). The CDR3 consists of 14 residues. The CDR3, as DNA: TGTGCCAGTAGTGGACAGGGCTACAATCAGCCCCAGCATTTT. Encoded protein: CASSGQGYNQPQHF.

CDR3 bases: TGTGCCAGCAGCACAGCCTTCCCCTACGAGCAGTACTTC. It yields the protein CASSTAFPYEQYF. The chain joins TRBV6-2 or TRBV6-3 to TRBJ2-7; D is ambiguous. Germline-derived CDR1 and CDR2 are MNHEY and SVGEGT. V shed 6 bases and J shed 2 bases, with 11 bases lying between them. The CDR3 sequence is 13 residues long.